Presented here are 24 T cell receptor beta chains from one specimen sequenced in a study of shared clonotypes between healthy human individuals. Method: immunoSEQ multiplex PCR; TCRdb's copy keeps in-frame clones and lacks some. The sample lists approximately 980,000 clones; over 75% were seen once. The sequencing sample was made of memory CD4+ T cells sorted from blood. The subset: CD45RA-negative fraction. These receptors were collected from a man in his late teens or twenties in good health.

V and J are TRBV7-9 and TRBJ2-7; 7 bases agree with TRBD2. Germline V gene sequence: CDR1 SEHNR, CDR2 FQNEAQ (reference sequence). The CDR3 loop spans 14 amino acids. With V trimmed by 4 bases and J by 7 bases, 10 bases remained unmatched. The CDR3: CASSSRGGSPEQYF. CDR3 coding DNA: TGTGCCAGCAGCTCTAGGGGCGGGAGTCCAGAGCAGTACTTC.

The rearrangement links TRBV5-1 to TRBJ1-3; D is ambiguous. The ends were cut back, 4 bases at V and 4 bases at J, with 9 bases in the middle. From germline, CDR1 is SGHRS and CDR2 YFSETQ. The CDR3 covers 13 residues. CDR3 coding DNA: TGCGCCAGCAGCCGAGACGCCGGAAACACCATATATTTT. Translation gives CASSRDAGNTIYF.

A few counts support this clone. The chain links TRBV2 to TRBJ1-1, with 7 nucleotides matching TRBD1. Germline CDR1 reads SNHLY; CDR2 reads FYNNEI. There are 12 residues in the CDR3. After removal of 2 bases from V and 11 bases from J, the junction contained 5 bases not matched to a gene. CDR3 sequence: CASSEITGAAFF. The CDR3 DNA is TGTGCCAGCAGTGAAATTACAGGGGCGGCTTTCTTT.

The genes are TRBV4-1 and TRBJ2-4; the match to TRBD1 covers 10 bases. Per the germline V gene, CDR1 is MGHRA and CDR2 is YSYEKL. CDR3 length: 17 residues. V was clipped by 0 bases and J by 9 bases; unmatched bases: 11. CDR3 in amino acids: CASSQEPRGQGLSIQYF. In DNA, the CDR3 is TGCGCCAGCAGCCAAGAACCGCGGGGACAGGGGTTGAGCATTCAGTACTTC.

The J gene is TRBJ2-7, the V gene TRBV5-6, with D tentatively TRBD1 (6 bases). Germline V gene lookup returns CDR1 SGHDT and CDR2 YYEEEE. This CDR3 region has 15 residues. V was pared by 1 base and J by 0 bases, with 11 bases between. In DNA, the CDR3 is TGTGCCAGCAGCTTGACGGGGACAATCTCCTACGAGCAGTACTTC. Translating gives CASSLTGTISYEQYF.

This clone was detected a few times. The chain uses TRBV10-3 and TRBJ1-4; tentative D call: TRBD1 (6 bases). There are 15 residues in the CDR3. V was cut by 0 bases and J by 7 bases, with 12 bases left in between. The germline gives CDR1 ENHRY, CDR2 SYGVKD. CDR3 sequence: CAISESQGSSEKLFF. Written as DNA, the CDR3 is TGTGCCATCAGTGAGTCTCAGGGGAGTAGTGAAAAACTGTTTTTT.

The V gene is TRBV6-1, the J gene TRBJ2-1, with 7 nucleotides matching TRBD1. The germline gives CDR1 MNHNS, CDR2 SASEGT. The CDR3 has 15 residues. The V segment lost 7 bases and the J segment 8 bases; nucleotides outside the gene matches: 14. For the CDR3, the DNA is TGTGCCAGCACAAGGTCCCAGGGACAGTTCGATGAGCAGTTCTTC. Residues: CASTRSQGQFDEQFF.

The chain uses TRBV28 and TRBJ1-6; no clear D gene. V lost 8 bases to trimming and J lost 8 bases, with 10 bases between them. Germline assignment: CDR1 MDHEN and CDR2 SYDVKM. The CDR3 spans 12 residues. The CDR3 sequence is CASHNSDSPLHF. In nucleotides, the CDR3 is TGTGCCAGCCACAACTCCGATTCACCCCTCCACTTT.

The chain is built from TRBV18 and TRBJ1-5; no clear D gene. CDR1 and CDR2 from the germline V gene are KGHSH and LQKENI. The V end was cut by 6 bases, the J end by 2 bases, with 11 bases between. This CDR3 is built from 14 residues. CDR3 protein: CASSEGRGNQPQHF. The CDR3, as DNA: TGTGCCAGCTCGGAAGGACGGGGCAATCAGCCCCAGCATTTT.

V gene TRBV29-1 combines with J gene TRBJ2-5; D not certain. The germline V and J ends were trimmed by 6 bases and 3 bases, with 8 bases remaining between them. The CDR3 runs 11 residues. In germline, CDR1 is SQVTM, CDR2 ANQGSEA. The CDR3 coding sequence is TGCAGCGTAGCAGCGAAAGAGACCCAGTACTTC. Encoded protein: CSVAAKETQYF.

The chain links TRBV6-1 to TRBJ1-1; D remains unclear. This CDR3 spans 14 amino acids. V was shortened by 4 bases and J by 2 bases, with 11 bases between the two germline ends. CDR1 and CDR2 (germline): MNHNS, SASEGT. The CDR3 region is CASSVVAGNTEAFF. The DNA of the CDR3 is TGTGCCAGCAGTGTAGTTGCAGGAAACACTGAAGCTTTCTTT.

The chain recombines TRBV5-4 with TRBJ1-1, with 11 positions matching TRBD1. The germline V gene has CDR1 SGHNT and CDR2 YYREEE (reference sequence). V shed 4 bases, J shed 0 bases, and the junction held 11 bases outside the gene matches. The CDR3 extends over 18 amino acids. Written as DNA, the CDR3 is TGTGCCAGCAGCCGCAAAACCGGACAGGGGGCGATGAACACTGAAGCTTTCTTT. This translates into CASSRKTGQGAMNTEAFF.

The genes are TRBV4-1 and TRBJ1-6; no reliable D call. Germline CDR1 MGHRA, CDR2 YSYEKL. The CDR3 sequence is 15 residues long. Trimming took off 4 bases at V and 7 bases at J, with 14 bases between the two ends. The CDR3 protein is CASSRISKDNSPLHF. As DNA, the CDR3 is TGCGCCAGCAGCCGAATCTCTAAAGACAATTCACCCCTCCACTTT.

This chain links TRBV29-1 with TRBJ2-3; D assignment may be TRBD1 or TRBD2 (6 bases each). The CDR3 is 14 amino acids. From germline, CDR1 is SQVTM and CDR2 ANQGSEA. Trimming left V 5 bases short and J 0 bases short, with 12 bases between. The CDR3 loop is CSVRGRQSTDTQYF. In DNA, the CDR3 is TGCAGCGTTAGGGGGAGGCAGAGCACAGATACGCAGTATTTT.

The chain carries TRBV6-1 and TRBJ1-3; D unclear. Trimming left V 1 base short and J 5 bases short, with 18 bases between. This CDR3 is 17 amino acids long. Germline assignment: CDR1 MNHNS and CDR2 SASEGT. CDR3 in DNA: TGTGCCAGCAGTGAAGGCACAGCCCGATCGAGGCGAAACACCATATATTTT. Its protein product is CASSEGTARSRRNTIYF.

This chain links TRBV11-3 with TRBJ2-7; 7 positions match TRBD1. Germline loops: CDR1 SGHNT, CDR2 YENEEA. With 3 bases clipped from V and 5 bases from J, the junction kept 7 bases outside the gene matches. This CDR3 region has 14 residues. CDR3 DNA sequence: TGTGCCAGCAGCTTGACAGGGTCCCCCCACGAGCAGTACTTC. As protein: CASSLTGSPHEQYF. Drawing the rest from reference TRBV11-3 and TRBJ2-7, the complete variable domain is EAGVVQSPRYKIIEKKQPVAFWCNPISGHNTLYWYLQNLGQGPELLIRYENEEAVDDSQLPKDRFSAERLKGVDSTLKIQPAELGDSAVYLCASSLTGSPHEQYFGPGTRLTVT.

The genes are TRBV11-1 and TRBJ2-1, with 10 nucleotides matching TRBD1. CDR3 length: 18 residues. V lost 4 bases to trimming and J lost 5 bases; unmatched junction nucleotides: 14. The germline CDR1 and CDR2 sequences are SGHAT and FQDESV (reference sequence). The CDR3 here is CASSSLPPGQGTDNEQFF. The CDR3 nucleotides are TGTGCCAGCAGCTCCCTACCCCCGGGACAGGGGACGGACAATGAGCAGTTCTTC.

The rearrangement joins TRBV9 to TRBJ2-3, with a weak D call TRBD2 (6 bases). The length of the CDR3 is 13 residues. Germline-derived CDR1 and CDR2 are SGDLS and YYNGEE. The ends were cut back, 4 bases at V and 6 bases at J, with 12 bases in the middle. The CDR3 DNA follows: TGTGCCAGCAGCTATAGCGGCGAGGATACGCAGTATTTT. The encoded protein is CASSYSGEDTQYF.

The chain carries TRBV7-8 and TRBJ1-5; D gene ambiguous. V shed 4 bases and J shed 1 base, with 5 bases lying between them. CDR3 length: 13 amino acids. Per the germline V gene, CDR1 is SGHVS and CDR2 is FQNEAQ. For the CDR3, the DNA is TGTGCCAGCAGCTCAGTAAGCAATCAGCCCCAGCATTTT. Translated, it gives CASSSVSNQPQHF. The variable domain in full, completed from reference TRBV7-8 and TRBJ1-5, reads GAGVSQSPRYKVAKRGQDVALRCDPISGHVSLFWYQQALGQGPEFLTYFQNEAQLDKSGLPSDRFFAERPEGSVSTLKIQRTQQEDSAVYLCASSSVSNQPQHFGDGTRLSIL.

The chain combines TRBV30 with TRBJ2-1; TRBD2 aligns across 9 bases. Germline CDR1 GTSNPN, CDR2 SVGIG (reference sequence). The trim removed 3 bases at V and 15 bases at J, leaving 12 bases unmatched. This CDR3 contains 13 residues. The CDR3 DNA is TGTGCCTGGAGCGCCATTAGCGGGAGTCGGTCGTTCTTC. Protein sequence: CAWSAISGSRSFF. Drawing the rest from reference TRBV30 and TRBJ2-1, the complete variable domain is SQTIHQWPATLVQPVGSPLSLECTVEGTSNPNLYWYRQAAGRGLQLLFYSVGIGQISSEVPQNLSASRPQDRQFILSSKKLLLSDSGFYLCAWSAISGSRSFFGPGTRLTVL.

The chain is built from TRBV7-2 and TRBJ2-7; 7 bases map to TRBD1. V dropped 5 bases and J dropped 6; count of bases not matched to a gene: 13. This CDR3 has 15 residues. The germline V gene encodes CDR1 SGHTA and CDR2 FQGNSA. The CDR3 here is CASSRWTGKGGEQYF. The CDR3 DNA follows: TGTGCCAGCAGCCGTTGGACAGGAAAGGGCGGCGAGCAGTACTTC. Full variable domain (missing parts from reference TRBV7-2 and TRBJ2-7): GAGVSQSPSNKVTEKGKDVELRCDPISGHTALYWYRQSLGQGLEFLIYFQGNSAPDKSGLPSDRFSAERTGGSVSTLTIQRTQQEDSAVYLCASSRWTGKGGEQYFGPGTRLTVT.

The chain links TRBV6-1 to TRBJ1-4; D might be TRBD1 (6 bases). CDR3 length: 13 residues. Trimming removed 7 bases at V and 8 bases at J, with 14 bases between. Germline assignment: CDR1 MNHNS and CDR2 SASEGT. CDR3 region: CASTVRGKEKLFF. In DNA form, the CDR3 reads TGTGCCAGCACCGTCAGGGGAAAAGAAAAACTGTTTTTT.

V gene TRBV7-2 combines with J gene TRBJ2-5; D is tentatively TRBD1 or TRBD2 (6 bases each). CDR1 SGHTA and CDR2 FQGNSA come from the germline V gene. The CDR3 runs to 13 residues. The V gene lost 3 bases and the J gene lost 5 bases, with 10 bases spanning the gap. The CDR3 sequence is CASSFRGRETQYF. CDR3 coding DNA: TGTGCCAGCAGCTTTCGGGGGCGGGAGACCCAGTACTTC.

The CDR3 bases are TGTGCCAGCTCACTTCAGGGACCAGATACGCAGTATTTT. It encodes CASSLQGPDTQYF. The rearrangement uses TRBV18 and TRBJ2-3, with D perhaps TRBD1 or TRBD2 (5 bases each). The CDR3 has 13 residues. Germline CDR1 and CDR2: KGHSH and LQKENI. V lost 4 bases, J lost 4 bases, and 9 bases lay in between.